This T cell receptor (beta chain) comes out of a study of T cell responses to AZD1222 COVID-19 vaccine. Germline assignment: CDR1 SGHTA and CDR2 FQGNSA. The CDR3 loop spans 15 amino acids. After removal of 4 bases from V and 0 bases from J, the junction contained 6 bases not matched to a gene. Comments on this clone: Its specificity is unknown.

Produced via immunoSEQ multiplex PCR; TCRdb's table is partial and in-frame only. The sample carries around 31,000 clones, roughly 90% recorded once. Study-level findings and limits: In a largely white British group with more females than males, clonal diversity was possibly underestimated.

The sample was peripheral blood, taken on day 0 of AZD1222 vaccination. This chain uses TRBV7-2 with TRBJ2-7, with 7 bases identical to TRBD1. The clonotype originates from an adult in good health. The DNA for the CDR3 is TGTGCCAGCAGCTCAAAGACAGGGCCCTCCTACGAGCAGTACTTC. As protein: CASSSKTGPSYEQYF.